This T cell receptor beta chain originates from a study of regulatory T cells in long-lasting Graves disease. Notes on this clonotype: As yet, its antigen is unknown.

The CDR3 contains 14 residues. The V gene's germline CDR1 is MNHEY and CDR2 SMNVEV (reference sequence). The trim removed 6 bases at V and 4 bases at J, leaving 3 bases unmatched. From the reads, TCRdb called clonotypes with MiXCR, one entry per CDR3 protein. The sample lists 1,200 or so distinct CDR3 sequences; about 80% were seen once. Study-wide results and limits: Persistent Graves' cases showed lower TCR diversity than newly diagnosed cases. Persistent disease was characterized by preferential usage of TRBV28, TRBJ1-2 and TRBJ2-5. Researchers examined only peripheral blood and not thyroid tissue.

Generation of the TCR library employed RNA extracted from PBMCs. EDTA tubes received around 9 milliliters of drawn peripheral blood. The receptor was derived from a woman aged 40 to 65 with Graves disease. The V and J genes are TRBV27 and TRBJ2-3, with 11 nucleotides matching TRBD2. The sequenced sample was peripheral blood mononuclear cells (PBMCs), obtained with antithyroid drug treatment, in newly diagnosed or persistent Graves disease (not recorded which). As DNA, the CDR3 is TGTGCCAGCAGACTAGCGGGGGCCCCAGATACGCAGTATTTT. Translated, it gives CASRLAGAPDTQYF.